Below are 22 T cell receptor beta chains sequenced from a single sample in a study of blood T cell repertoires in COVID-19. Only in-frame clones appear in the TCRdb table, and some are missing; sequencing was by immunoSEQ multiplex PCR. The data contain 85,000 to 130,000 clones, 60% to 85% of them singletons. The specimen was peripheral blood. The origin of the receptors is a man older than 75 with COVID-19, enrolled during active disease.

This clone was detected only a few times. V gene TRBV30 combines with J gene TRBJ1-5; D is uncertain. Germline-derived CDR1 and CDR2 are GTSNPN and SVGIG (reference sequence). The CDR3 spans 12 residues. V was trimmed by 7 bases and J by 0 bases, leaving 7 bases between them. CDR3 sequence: CASAHSNQPQHF. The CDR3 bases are TGTGCCTCAGCGCATAGCAATCAGCCCCAGCATTTT.

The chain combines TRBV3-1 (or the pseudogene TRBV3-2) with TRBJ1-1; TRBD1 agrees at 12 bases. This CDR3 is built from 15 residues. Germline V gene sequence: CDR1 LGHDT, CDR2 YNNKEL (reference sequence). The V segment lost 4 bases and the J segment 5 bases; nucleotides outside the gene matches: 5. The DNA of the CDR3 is TGTGCCAGCAGCCCGGGGACAGGGGGCGGAACTGAAGCTTTCTTT. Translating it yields CASSPGTGGGTEAFF.

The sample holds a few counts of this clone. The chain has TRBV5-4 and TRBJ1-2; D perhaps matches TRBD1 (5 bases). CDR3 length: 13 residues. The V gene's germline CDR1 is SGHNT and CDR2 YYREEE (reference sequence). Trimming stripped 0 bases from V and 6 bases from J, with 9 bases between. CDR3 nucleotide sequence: TGTGCCAGCAGCTTGGTGGCAGGGAATGGCTACACCTTC. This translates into CASSLVAGNGYTF.

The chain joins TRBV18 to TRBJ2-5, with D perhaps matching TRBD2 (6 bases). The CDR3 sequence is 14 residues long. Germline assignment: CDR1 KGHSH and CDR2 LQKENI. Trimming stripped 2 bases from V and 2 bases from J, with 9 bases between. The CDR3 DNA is TGTGCCAGCTCACCAAGGGACTTACAAGAGACCCAGTACTTC. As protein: CASSPRDLQETQYF.

CDR3 bases: TGTGCCAGCAGCCTCGGACAGGGTGAAGCTTTCTTT. Amino acid sequence: CASSLGQGEAFF. The chain combines TRBV9 with TRBJ1-1, with TRBD1 matching over 8 bases. Germline loops: CDR1 SGDLS, CDR2 YYNGEE. The trim removed 4 bases at V and 7 bases at J, leaving 3 bases unmatched. The CDR3 length is 12 residues.

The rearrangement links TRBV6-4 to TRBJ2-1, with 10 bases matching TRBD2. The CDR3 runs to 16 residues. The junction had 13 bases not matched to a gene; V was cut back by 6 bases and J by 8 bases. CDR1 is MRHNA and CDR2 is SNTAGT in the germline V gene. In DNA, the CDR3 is TGTGCCAGCAGCCTCGGGTCAGCGGGAGGGATGGATGAGCAGTTCTTC. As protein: CASSLGSAGGMDEQFF.

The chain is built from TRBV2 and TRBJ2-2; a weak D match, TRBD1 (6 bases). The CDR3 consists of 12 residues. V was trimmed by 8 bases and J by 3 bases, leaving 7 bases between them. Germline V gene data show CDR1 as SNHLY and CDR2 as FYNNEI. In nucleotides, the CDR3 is TGTGCCAGCCGACAGGACACCGGGGAGCTGTTTTTT. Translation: CASRQDTGELFF.

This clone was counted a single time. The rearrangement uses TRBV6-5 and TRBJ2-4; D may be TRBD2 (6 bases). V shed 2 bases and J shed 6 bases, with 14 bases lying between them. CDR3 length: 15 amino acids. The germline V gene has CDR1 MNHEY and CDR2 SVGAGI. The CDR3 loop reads CASSYGLAFRNIQYF. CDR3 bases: TGTGCCAGCAGTTACGGGCTAGCGTTTAGAAACATTCAGTACTTC.

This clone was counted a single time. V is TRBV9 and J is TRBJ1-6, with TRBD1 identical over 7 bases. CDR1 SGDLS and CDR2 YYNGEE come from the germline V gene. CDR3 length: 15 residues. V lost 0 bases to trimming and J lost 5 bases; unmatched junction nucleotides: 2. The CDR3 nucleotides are TGTGCCAGCAGCGTAGGGGGACAGAATAATTCACCCCTCCACTTT. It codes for CASSVGGQNNSPLHF. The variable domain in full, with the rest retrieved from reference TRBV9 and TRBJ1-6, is DSGVTQTPKHLITATGQRVTLRCSPRSGDLSVYWYQQSLDQGLQFLIQYYNGEERAKGNILERFSAQQFPDLHSELNLSSLELGDSALYFCASSVGGQNNSPLHFGNGTRLTVT.

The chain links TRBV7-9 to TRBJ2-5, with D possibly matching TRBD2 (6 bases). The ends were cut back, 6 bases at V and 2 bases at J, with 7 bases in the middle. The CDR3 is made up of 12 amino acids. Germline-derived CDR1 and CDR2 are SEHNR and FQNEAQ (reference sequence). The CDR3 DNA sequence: TGTGCCAGCAGGGACTATCAAGAGACCCAGTACTTC. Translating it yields CASRDYQETQYF.

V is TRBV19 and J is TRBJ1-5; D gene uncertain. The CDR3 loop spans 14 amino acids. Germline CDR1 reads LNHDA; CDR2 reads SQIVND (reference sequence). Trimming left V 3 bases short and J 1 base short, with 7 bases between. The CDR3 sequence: CASSIGRSNQPQHF. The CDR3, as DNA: TGTGCCAGTAGTATTGGTCGGAGCAATCAGCCCCAGCATTTT. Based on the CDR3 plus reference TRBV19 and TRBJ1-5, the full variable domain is DGGITQSPKYLFRKEGQNVTLSCEQNLNHDAMYWYRQDPGQGLRLIYYSQIVNDFQKGDIAEGYSVSREKKESFPLTVTSAQKNPTAFYLCASSIGRSNQPQHFGDGTRLSIL.

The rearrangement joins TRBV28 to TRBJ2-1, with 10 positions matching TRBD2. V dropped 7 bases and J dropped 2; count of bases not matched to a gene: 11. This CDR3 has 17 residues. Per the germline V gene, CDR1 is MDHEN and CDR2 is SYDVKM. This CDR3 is CASNFWDLAGAYNEQFF. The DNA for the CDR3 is TGTGCCAGCAATTTTTGGGATCTAGCGGGAGCCTACAATGAGCAGTTCTTC.

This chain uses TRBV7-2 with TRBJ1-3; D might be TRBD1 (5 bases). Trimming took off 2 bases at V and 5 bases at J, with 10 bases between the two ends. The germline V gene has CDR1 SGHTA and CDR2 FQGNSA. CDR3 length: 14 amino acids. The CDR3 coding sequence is TGTGCCAGCAGCTTACCCCAGGGCCGAAACACCATATATTTT. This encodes CASSLPQGRNTIYF. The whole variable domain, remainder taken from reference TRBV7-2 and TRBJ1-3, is GAGVSQSPSNKVTEKGKDVELRCDPISGHTALYWYRQSLGQGLEFLIYFQGNSAPDKSGLPSDRFSAERTGGSVSTLTIQRTQQEDSAVYLCASSLPQGRNTIYFGEGSWLTVV.

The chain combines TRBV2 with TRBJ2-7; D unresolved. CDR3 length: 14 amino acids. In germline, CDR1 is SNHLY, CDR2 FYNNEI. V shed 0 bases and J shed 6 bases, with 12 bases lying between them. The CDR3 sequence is CASSEALQVGEQYF. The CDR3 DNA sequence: TGTGCCAGCAGTGAAGCGCTTCAGGTGGGCGAGCAGTACTTC.

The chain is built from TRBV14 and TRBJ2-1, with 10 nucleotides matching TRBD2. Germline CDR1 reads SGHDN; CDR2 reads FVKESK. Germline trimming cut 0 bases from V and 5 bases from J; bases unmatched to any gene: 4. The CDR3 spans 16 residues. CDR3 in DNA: TGTGCCAGCAGCCAAGACCTAGCGGGAGCCCACAATGAGCAGTTCTTC. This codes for CASSQDLAGAHNEQFF.

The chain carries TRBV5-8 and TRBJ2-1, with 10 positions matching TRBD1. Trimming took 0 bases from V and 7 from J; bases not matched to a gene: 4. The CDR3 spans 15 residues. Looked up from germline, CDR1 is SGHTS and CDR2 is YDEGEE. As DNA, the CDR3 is TGTGCCAGCAGCTTGGTGGGACAGGGGTTGAATGAGCAGTTCTTC. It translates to CASSLVGQGLNEQFF. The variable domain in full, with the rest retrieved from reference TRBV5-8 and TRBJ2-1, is EAGVTQSPTHLIKTRGQQATLRCSPISGHTSVYWYQQALGLGLQFLLWYDEGEERNRGNFPPRFSGRQFPNYSSELNVNALELEDSALYLCASSLVGQGLNEQFFGPGTRLTVL.

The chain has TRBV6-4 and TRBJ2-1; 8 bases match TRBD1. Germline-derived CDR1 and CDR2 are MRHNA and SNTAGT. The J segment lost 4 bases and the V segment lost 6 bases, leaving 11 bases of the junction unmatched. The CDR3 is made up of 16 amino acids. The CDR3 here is CASRSSGGAGYNEQFF. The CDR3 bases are TGTGCCAGCAGAAGCTCAGGGGGCGCTGGGTACAATGAGCAGTTCTTC.

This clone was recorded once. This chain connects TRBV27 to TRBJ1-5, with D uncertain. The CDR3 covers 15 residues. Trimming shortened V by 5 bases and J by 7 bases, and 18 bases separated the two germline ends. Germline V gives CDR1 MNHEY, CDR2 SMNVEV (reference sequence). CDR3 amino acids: CASSKTPGRGQPQHF. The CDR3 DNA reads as TGTGCCAGCAGTAAGACTCCGGGAAGAGGGCAGCCCCAGCATTTT.

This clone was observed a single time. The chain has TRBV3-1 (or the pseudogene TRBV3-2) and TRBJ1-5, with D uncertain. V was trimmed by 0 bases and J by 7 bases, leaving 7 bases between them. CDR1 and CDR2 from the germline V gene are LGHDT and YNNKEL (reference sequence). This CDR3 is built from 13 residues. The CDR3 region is CASSQDGIQPQHF. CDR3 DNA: TGTGCCAGCAGCCAAGACGGTATCCAGCCCCAGCATTTT.

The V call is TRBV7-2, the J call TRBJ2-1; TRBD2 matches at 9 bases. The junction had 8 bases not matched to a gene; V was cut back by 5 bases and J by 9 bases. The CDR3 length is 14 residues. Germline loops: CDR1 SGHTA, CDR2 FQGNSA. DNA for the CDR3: TGTGCCAGCAGCAGTACCGGGACTAGCTTTGAGCAGTTCTTC. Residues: CASSSTGTSFEQFF.

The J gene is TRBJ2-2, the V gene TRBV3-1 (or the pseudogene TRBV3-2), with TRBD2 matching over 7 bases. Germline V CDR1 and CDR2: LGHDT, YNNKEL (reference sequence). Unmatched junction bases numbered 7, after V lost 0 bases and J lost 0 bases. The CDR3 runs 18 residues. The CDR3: CASSQDFGGSANTGELFF. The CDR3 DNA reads TGTGCCAGCAGCCAAGATTTTGGCGGGAGCGCGAACACCGGGGAGCTGTTTTTT.

The CDR3 coding sequence is TGTGCCTGGAGTGTACATCTAGCATCCTACGAGCAGTACTTC. The encoded protein is CAWSVHLASYEQYF. This chain joins TRBV30 and TRBJ2-7; a possible D gene is TRBD2 (5 bases). Trimming took 0 bases from V and 1 from J, leaving 10 bases between them. Germline CDR1 is GTSNPN and CDR2 is SVGIG (reference sequence). The CDR3 totals 14 residues.